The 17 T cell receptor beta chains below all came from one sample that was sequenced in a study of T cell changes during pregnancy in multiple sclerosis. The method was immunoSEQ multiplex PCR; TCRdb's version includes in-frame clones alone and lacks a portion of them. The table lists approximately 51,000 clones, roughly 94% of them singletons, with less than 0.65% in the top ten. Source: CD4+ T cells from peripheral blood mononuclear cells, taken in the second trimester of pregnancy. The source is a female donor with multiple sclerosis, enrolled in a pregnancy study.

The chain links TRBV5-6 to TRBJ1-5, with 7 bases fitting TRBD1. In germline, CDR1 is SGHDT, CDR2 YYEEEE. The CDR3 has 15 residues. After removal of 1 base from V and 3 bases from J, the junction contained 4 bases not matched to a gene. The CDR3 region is CASSLFDRANQPQHF. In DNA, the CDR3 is TGTGCCAGCAGCTTGTTCGACAGGGCCAATCAGCCCCAGCATTTT.

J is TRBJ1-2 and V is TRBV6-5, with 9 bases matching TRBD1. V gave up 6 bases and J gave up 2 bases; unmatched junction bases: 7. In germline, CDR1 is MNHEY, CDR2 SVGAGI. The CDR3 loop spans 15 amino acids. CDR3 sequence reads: CASSLGTGKNYGYTF. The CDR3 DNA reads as TGTGCCAGCAGCCTCGGGACAGGGAAGAACTATGGCTACACCTTC.

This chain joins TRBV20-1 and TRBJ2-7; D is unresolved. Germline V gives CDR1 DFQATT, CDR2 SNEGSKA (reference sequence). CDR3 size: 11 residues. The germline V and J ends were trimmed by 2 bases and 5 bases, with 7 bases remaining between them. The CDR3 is CSARSPDEQYF. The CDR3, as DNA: TGCAGTGCTAGAAGCCCCGACGAGCAGTACTTC.

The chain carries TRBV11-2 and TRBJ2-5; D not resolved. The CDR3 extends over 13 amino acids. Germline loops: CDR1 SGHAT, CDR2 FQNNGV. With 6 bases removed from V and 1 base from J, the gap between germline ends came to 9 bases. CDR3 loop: CASRRSFQETQYF. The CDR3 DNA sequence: TGTGCCAGCAGGCGGAGCTTCCAAGAGACCCAGTACTTC.

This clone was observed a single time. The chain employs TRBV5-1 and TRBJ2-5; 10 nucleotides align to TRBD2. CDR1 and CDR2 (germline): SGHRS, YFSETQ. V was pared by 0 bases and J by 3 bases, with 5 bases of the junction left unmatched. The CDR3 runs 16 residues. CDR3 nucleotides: TGCGCCAGCAGCTTGGGTAGCGGGGGGTTGAAAGAGACCCAGTACTTC. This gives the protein CASSLGSGGLKETQYF.

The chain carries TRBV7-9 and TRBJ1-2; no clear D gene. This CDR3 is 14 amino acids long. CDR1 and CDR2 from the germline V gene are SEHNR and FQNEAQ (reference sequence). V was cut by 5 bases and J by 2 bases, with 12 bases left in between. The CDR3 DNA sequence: TGTGCCAGCAGCCACACCGACACCAACTATGGCTACACCTTC. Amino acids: CASSHTDTNYGYTF.

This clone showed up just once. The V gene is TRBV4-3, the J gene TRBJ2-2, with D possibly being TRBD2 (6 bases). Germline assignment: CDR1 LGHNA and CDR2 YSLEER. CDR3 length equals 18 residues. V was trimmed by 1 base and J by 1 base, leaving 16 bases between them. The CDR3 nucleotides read TGCGCCAGCAGCCAAGGAGCTGGAGGGGCTGTGAACACCGGGGAGCTGTTTTTT. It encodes CASSQGAGGAVNTGELFF.

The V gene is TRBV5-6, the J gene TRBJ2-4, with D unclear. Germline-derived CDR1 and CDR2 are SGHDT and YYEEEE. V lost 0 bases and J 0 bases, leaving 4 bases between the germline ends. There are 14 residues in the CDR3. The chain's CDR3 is CASSLGLAKNIQYF. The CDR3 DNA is TGTGCCAGCAGCTTGGGACTAGCCAAAAACATTCAGTACTTC. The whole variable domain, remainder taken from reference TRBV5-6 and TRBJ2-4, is DAGVTQSPTHLIKTRGQQVTLRCSPKSGHDTVSWYQQALGQGPQFIFQYYEEEERQRGNFPDRFSGHQFPNYSSELNVNALLLGDSALYLCASSLGLAKNIQYFGAGTRLSVL.

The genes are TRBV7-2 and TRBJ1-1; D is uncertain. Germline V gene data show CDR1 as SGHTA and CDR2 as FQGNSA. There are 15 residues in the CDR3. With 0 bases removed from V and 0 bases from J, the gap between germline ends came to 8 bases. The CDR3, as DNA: TGTGCCAGCAGCTTAGCCGACGGAGTGAACACTGAAGCTTTCTTT. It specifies CASSLADGVNTEAFF.

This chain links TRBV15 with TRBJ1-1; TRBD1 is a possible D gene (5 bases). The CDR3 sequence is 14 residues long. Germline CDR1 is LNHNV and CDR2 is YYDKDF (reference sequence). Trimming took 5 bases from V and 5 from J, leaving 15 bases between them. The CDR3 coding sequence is TGTGCCACCAGCGGTAGTGGGGCCTGGACTGAAGCTTTCTTT. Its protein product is CATSGSGAWTEAFF.

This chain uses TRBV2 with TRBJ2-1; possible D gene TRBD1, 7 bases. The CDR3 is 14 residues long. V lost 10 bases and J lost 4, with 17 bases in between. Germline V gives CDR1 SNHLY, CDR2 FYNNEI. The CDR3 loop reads CATQGGQFYNEQFF. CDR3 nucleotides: TGTGCCACCCAGGGGGGTCAGTTTTACAATGAGCAGTTCTTC.

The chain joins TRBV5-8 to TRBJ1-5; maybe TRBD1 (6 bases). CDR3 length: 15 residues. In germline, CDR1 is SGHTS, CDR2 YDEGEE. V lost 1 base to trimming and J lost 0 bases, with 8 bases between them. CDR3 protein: CASSLRTASNQPQHF. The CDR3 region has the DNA TGTGCCAGCAGCTTGAGGACAGCTAGCAATCAGCCCCAGCATTTT.

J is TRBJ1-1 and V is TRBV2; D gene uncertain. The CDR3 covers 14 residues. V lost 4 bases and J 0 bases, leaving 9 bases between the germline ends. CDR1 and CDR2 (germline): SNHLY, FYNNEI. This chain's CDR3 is CASSVEGLNTEAFF. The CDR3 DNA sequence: TGTGCCAGCAGTGTCGAGGGATTGAACACTGAAGCTTTCTTT.

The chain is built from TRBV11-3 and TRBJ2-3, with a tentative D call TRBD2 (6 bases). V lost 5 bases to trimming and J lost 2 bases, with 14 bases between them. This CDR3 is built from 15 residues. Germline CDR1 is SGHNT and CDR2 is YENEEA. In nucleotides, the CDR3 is TGTGCCAGCAGCCCCGGGGCGGGGCTCACAGATACGCAGTATTTT. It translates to CASSPGAGLTDTQYF.

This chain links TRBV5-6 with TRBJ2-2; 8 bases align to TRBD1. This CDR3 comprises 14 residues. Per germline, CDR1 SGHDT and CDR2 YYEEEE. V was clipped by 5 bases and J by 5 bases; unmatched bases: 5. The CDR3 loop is CASSPRGRTGELFF. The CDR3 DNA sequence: TGTGCCAGCAGTCCCAGGGGGCGGACCGGGGAGCTGTTTTTT. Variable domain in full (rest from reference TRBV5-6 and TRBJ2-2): DAGVTQSPTHLIKTRGQQVTLRCSPKSGHDTVSWYQQALGQGPQFIFQYYEEEERQRGNFPDRFSGHQFPNYSSELNVNALLLGDSALYLCASSPRGRTGELFFGEGSRLTVL.

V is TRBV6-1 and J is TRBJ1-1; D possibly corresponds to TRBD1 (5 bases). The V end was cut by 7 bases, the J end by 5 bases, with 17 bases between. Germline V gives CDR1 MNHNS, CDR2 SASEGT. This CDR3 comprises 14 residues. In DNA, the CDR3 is TGTGCCAGCATTCCGACGGCCCGGGGGACTGAAGCTTTCTTT. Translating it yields CASIPTARGTEAFF.

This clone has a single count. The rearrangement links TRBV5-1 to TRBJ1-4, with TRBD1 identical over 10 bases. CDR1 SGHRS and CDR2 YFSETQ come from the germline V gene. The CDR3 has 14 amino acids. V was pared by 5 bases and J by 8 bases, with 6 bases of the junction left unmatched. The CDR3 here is CASRRDRGDEKLFF. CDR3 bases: TGCGCCAGCAGAAGGGACAGGGGAGACGAAAAACTGTTTTTT.